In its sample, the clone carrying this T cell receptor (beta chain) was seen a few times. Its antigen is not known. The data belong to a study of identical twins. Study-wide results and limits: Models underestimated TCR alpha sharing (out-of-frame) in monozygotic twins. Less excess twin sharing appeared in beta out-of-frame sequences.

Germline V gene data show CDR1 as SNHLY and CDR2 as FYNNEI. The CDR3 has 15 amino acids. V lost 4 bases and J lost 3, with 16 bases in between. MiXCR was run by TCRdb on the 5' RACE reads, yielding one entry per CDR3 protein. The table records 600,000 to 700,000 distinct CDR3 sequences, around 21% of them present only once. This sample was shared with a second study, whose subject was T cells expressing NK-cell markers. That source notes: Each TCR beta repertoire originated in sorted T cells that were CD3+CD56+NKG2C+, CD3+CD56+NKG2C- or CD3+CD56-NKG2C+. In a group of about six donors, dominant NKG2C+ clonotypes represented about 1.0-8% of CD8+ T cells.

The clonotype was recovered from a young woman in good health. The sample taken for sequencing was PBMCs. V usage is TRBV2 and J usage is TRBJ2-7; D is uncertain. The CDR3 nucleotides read TGTGCCAGCAGTGGAGACCAGCCAGTTCTCTACGAGCAGTACTTC. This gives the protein CASSGDQPVLYEQYF.